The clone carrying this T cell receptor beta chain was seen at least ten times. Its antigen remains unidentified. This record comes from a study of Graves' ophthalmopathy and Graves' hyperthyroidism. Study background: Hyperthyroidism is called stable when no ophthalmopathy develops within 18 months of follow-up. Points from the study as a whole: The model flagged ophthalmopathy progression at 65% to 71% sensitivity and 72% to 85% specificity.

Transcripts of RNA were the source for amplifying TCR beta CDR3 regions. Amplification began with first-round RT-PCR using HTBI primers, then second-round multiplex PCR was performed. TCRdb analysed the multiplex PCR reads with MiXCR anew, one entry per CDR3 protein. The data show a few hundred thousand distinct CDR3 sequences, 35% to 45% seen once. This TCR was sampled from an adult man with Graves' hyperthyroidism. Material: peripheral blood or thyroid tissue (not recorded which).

CDR3 DNA sequence: TGTGCCAGCAGGGCCTCAGGGGATAGCAATCAGCCCCAGCATTTT. It specifies CASRASGDSNQPQHF. The gene calls are TRBV6-1 and TRBJ1-5; possibly TRBD1 for D (6 bases). This CDR3 comprises 15 residues. Germline V gene sequence: CDR1 MNHNS, CDR2 SASEGT. Deletions cut 6 bases from V and 0 bases from J, with 12 bases between.